The 17 T cell receptor beta chains listed next were all sequenced from one sample in a study of blood T cell repertoires in COVID-19. Sequenced by immunoSEQ multiplex PCR; TCRdb stores in-frame clones only, minus some. Among roughly 380,000 clones listed, more than 65% were seen once. Material: peripheral blood. The receptors stem from a human donor with acute or convalescent COVID-19. The donor label of this sample is uncertain.

The rearrangement uses TRBV9 and TRBJ1-2; possibly TRBD1 for D (5 bases). Germline V gene data show CDR1 as SGDLS and CDR2 as YYNGEE. The CDR3 runs to 13 residues. V lost 0 bases and J 6 bases, leaving 9 bases between the germline ends. The CDR3 protein is CASSVDQGHGYTF. CDR3 sequence (DNA): TGTGCCAGCAGCGTAGACCAGGGCCATGGCTACACCTTC.

The chain links TRBV3-1 (or the pseudogene TRBV3-2) to TRBJ2-5; D might be TRBD2 (6 bases). The CDR3 loop spans 15 amino acids. Germline V gene lookup returns CDR1 LGHDT and CDR2 YNNKEL (reference sequence). Trimming left V 7 bases short and J 2 bases short, with 17 bases between. This CDR3 is CASNFTASAQETQYF. The CDR3, as DNA: TGTGCCAGCAACTTCACAGCTAGCGCGCAAGAGACCCAGTACTTC.

The genes are TRBV6-5 and TRBJ1-2; 9 bases line up with TRBD1. Germline V gene lookup returns CDR1 MNHEY and CDR2 SVGAGI. J lost 4 bases, V lost 2 bases, and 8 bases had no gene match. This CDR3 contains 16 residues. CDR3 sequence: CASSYTGTGKGYGYTF. CDR3 sequence (DNA): TGTGCCAGCAGTTACACCGGGACAGGGAAAGGCTATGGCTACACCTTC.

The gene calls are TRBV3-1 (or the pseudogene TRBV3-2) and TRBJ1-2; TRBD1 matches 9 bases. Germline loops: CDR1 LGHDT, CDR2 YNNKEL (reference sequence). The CDR3 is 17 residues long. After removal of 2 bases from V and 0 bases from J, the junction contained 7 bases not matched to a gene. The CDR3 here is CASSQRTGAFSNYGYTF. The CDR3 DNA reads as TGTGCCAGCAGCCAACGGACAGGGGCATTTTCTAACTATGGCTACACCTTC.

A note on this clone: The germline gene is not matched at one end of the junction; a read error may be the cause. The chain combines TRBV6-2 or TRBV6-3 with TRBJ2-7, with TRBD2 identical over 9 bases. This CDR3 contains 16 residues. Germline CDR1 and CDR2: MNHEY and SVGEGT. The CDR3 reads CASSYSTGTSSNEQYF. Here the CDR3 DNA reads TGTGCCAGCAGTTACTCGACCGGGACTAGCTCCAACGAGCAGTACTTC.

The V call is TRBV2, the J call TRBJ1-3; 7 positions agree with TRBD1. Germline loops: CDR1 SNHLY, CDR2 FYNNEI. The CDR3 extends over 12 amino acids. Trimming removed 4 bases from V and 7 bases from J; junction bases left unmatched: 1. Here the CDR3 DNA reads TGTGCCAGCAGTGGACAGGGTAACACCATATATTTT. Its protein is CASSGQGNTIYF.

This chain joins TRBV27 and TRBJ1-1; possibly TRBD1 for D (6 bases). CDR1 and CDR2 (germline): MNHEY, SMNVEV (reference sequence). This CDR3 is built from 15 residues. Trimming pared 1 base from V and 4 bases from J, leaving 13 bases between. The CDR3 DNA reads as TGTGCCAGCAGTTTATACGGTCAGGACAGCACTGAAGCTTTCTTT. The encoded protein is CASSLYGQDSTEAFF.

The chain carries TRBV11-2 and TRBJ2-7; maybe TRBD2 (6 bases). Trimming cost V 4 bases and J 0 bases, with 13 bases left between them. The CDR3 covers 15 residues. CDR1 is SGHAT, CDR2 FQNNGV, per germline. In DNA form, the CDR3 reads TGTGCCAGCAGCTCCCGGGACTCCTTCTCCTACGAGCAGTACTTC. It yields the protein CASSSRDSFSYEQYF.

The chain uses TRBV19 and TRBJ1-1; D is ambiguous. V was clipped by 3 bases and J by 1 base, with 12 bases between them. CDR1 LNHDA and CDR2 SQIVND come from the germline V gene (reference sequence). CDR3 size: 15 residues. DNA for the CDR3: TGTGCCAGTAGTATTCTTGGCGGATGGAACACTGAAGCTTTCTTT. Translating it yields CASSILGGWNTEAFF.

The chain is built from TRBV30 and TRBJ2-5, with TRBD2 as a possible D gene (5 bases). Deletions cut 4 bases from V and 0 bases from J, with 15 bases between. The CDR3 has 15 residues. The germline V gene has CDR1 GTSNPN and CDR2 SVGIG (reference sequence). Here the CDR3 reads CAWNSGLLYQETQYF. DNA for the CDR3: TGTGCCTGGAACTCAGGACTCTTGTACCAAGAGACCCAGTACTTC.

This clone was found a few times. The J gene is TRBJ2-7, the V gene TRBV5-1; 7 bases line up with TRBD1. From germline, CDR1 is SGHRS and CDR2 YFSETQ. This CDR3 is built from 15 residues. V dropped 4 bases and J dropped 4; count of bases not matched to a gene: 11. The CDR3 here is CASSPTPGQQYEQYF. The CDR3 DNA reads as TGCGCCAGCAGCCCCACCCCGGGACAGCAATACGAGCAGTACTTC.

In this sample, this clone turned up a few times. The chain couples TRBV5-1 to TRBJ2-7; 11 bases fit TRBD1. The CDR3 has 15 residues. CDR1 SGHRS and CDR2 YFSETQ come from the germline V gene. V was clipped by 4 bases and J by 4 bases; unmatched bases: 7. CDR3 in amino acids: CASSAAGTGGYEQYF. In nucleotides, the CDR3 is TGCGCCAGCAGCGCCGCCGGGACAGGGGGATACGAGCAGTACTTC.

This clone was recorded a few times. CDR3 region: CASSQARAKNSPLHF. CDR3 in DNA: TGTGCCAGCAGCCAAGCCAGGGCGAAAAATTCACCCCTCCACTTT. The chain has TRBV14 and TRBJ1-6, with a tentative D call TRBD1 (5 bases). Germline V CDR1 and CDR2: SGHDN, FVKESK. V lost 1 base and J lost 7, with 11 bases in between. The CDR3 has 15 residues.

The chain recombines TRBV18 with TRBJ1-1, with D possibly matching TRBD1 (6 bases). V lost 4 bases and J 0 bases, leaving 9 bases between the germline ends. The CDR3 is 14 residues long. The germline gives CDR1 KGHSH, CDR2 LQKENI. The CDR3 loop is CASSLQGLNTEAFF. Written as DNA, the CDR3 is TGTGCCAGCTCACTACAGGGACTGAACACTGAAGCTTTCTTT.

This chain uses TRBV2 with TRBJ1-4; D is possibly TRBD1 (6 bases). Germline values: CDR1 SNHLY, CDR2 FYNNEI. CDR3 size: 15 residues. Between the trimmed V and J ends, which lost 6 bases and 7 bases, there was a span of 18 bases. The CDR3 loop reads CASRKTGLSGEKLFF. As DNA, the CDR3 is TGTGCCAGCAGGAAAACAGGGCTGAGTGGTGAAAAACTGTTTTTT.

Details on this clone: Other DNA sequences of this sample code for an identical CDR3. J is TRBJ1-1 and V is TRBV5-1; 7 bases match TRBD1. Germline lookup yields CDR1 SGHRS and CDR2 YFSETQ. The CDR3 totals 14 residues. The junction had 2 bases not matched to a gene; V was cut back by 2 bases and J by 1 base. CDR3 residues: CASSLQGSNTEAFF. The CDR3 DNA follows: TGCGCCAGCAGCTTACAGGGGTCGAACACTGAAGCTTTCTTT.

This rearrangement joins TRBV19 to TRBJ2-1, with 14 positions matching TRBD2. CDR1 and CDR2 (germline): LNHDA, SQIVND (reference sequence). This CDR3 has 16 amino acids. Trimming at V came to 6 bases and at J to 8 bases, leaving 9 bases not matched to a gene. This CDR3 is CASSSRGTSGSYEQFF. In DNA form, the CDR3 reads TGTGCCAGTAGCAGCCGGGGGACTAGCGGGAGCTATGAGCAGTTCTTC.